The rows below give T cell receptor beta chains drawn from one sample of a study of immune evolution from preneoplasia to lung adenocarcinoma. TCRdb keeps only in-frame clones here, not all; method: immunoSEQ multiplex PCR. The sample records some 8,200 clones, around 76% being singletons. The specimen was FFPE minimally invasive lung adenocarcinoma tissue. These receptors all come from an older person with lung adenocarcinoma. CDR3s include the opening cysteine and the closing phenylalanine or tryptophan. A D gene is named only where the DNA matches it firmly. Not all rows give a size; the values are once, few, many and, for expanded clones, a class.

size	D	V	length	J	DNA	CDR3
.	.	TRBV7-2	15	TRBJ1-4	TGTGCCAGCAGCTTGACTCCTGGGGCTAATGAAAAACTGTTTTTT	CASSLTPGANEKLFF
.	TRBD1	TRBV6-1	16	TRBJ1-2	TGTGCCAGCAGTGACCCAGAGACAGGGTCACTGGGTGGCTACACCTTC	CASSDPETGSLGGYTF
.	.	TRBV29-1	14	TRBJ1-2	TGCAGCGTTGTTGAACTCGGCCCCTCTAGAGGCTACACCTTC	CSVVELGPSRGYTF
few	.	TRBV5-1	14	TRBJ2-7	TGCGCCAGCAGCTTCGCTCAGGGGTTGGGCGAGCAGTACTTC	CASSFAQGLGEQYF
.	TRBD1	TRBV6-5	16	TRBJ1-2	TGTGCCAGCAGTTATCGAAGGGACAGGCAGAACTATGGCTACACCTTC	CASSYRRDRQNYGYTF
.	TRBD1	TRBV5-1	15	TRBJ2-1	TGCGCCAGCAGCTTAGGACAGGGGGCATTCAATGAGCAGTTCTTC	CASSLGQGAFNEQFF
few	.	TRBV5-1	15	TRBJ1-2	TGCGCCAGCAGCCCCGGGGATAGTCTTATTTATGGCTACACCTTC	CASSPGDSLIYGYTF
.	.	TRBV6-5	14	TRBJ2-5	TGTGCCAGCAGTTATGGGGTTACTTCAGAGACCCAGTACTTC	CASSYGVTSETQYF
.	.	TRBV19	16	TRBJ1-1	TGTGCCAGTAGTATTCTGGACCCGAAAATAAACACTGAAGCTTTCTTT	CASSILDPKINTEAFF
.	TRBD2	TRBV2	13	TRBJ2-1	TGTGCCTCCGGACTAGGGTATAGGGATGAGCAGTTCTTC	CASGLGYRDEQFF
.	.	TRBV5-1	14	TRBJ2-2	TGCGCCAGCAGCTTGTCAGGGACCACCGGGGAGCTGTTTTTT	CASSLSGTTGELFF
.	.	TRBV12-5	14	TRBJ1-2	TGTGCTAGTGGTTCTTGGGGGGCTAACTATGGCTACACCTTC	CASGSWGANYGYTF